One sample yielded the 18 T cell receptor beta chains listed below, sequenced in a study of technical replicates of blood from a few donors. Profiled with immunoSEQ multiplex PCR; TCRdb holds only in-frame clones, not every one. The data hold approximately 94,000 clones, with roughly 95% observed a single time. Sequencing input: T cells isolated from PBMCs. The receptor set was obtained from a human donor in good health.

This chain links TRBV5-5 with TRBJ2-7, with 9 bases that match TRBD1. V was clipped by 0 bases and J by 6 bases; unmatched bases: 1. Germline CDR1 SGHKS, CDR2 YYEKEE (reference sequence). The CDR3 has 13 residues. The CDR3 loop is CASSLGDRVEQYF. The CDR3 nucleotides read TGTGCCAGCAGCTTGGGGGACAGGGTCGAGCAGTACTTC. The full variable domain, completed using reference TRBV5-5 and TRBJ2-7, is DAGVTQSPTHLIKTRGQQVTLRCSPISGHKSVSWYQQVLGQGPQFIFQYYEKEERGRGNFPDRFSARQFPNYSSELNVNALLLGDSALYLCASSLGDRVEQYFGPGTRLTVT.

This sequence joins TRBV7-2 and TRBJ2-5; D is perhaps TRBD2 (6 bases). Germline-derived CDR1 and CDR2 are SGHTA and FQGNSA. The ends were cut back, 4 bases at V and 4 bases at J, with 7 bases in the middle. CDR3 length: 12 amino acids. The CDR3 nucleotides read TGTGCCAGCAGCTCGGGGGTAGAGACCCAGTACTTC. This gives the protein CASSSGVETQYF.

V is TRBV10-3 and J is TRBJ2-7; 12 nucleotides agree with TRBD2. The ends lost 7 bases at V and 3 bases at J; junction bases unmatched: 4. Germline V gene sequence: CDR1 ENHRY, CDR2 SYGVKD. This CDR3 is built from 14 residues. In DNA form, the CDR3 reads TGTGCCATCACCATGACTAGCGGGAGCTACGAGCAGTACTTC. Translating it yields CAITMTSGSYEQYF.

CDR3: CASSIDFEAFAQPQHF. Here the CDR3 DNA reads TGTGCCAGTAGTATAGATTTCGAGGCCTTTGCTCAGCCCCAGCATTTT. V gene TRBV19 combines with J gene TRBJ1-5; D gene uncertain. This CDR3 region has 16 residues. The V end lost 0 bases, the J end lost 6 bases, and 15 bases lay between the germline ends. From germline, CDR1 is LNHDA and CDR2 SQIVND (reference sequence).

V is TRBV10-2 and J is TRBJ2-3; 8 bases line up with TRBD2. V was clipped by 2 bases and J by 0 bases; unmatched bases: 4. CDR3 length: 16 amino acids. CDR1 and CDR2 from the germline V gene are WSHSY and SAAADI. The CDR3 DNA reads TGCGCCAGCAGTGAGGGGGTAGCGGGAAGCACAGATACGCAGTATTTT. This sequence encodes CASSEGVAGSTDTQYF.

V gene TRBV21-1 combines with J gene TRBJ2-1; the DNA was not compared with TRBD1, the D call given in the table. TRBV21-1 is assigned pseudogene status. The CDR3 length is 15 residues. CDR3 bases: TGTGCCAGCAGCCTGGGACAGACTATCTACAATGAGCAGTTCTTC. It codes for CASSLGQTIYNEQFF.

The chain links TRBV28 to TRBJ2-6; maybe TRBD1 (6 bases). V lost 4 bases to trimming and J lost 7 bases, with 14 bases between them. Germline CDR1 and CDR2: MDHEN and SYDVKM. The CDR3 extends over 15 amino acids. CDR3 sequence (DNA): TGTGCCAGCAGTTCAGGGGCAGGGCAAGCCAACGTCCTGACTTTC. Protein product: CASSSGAGQANVLTF.

This chain links TRBV19 with TRBJ1-1, with a tentative D call TRBD1 (5 bases). The V and J ends lost 3 bases and 5 bases respectively, with 13 bases between them. CDR3 length: 14 residues. Germline CDR1 LNHDA, CDR2 SQIVND (reference sequence). As DNA, the CDR3 is TGTGCCAGTAGTATCGAAGGGGTTAAAACTGAAGCTTTCTTT. The encoded protein is CASSIEGVKTEAFF.

The rearrangement joins TRBV9 to TRBJ1-1; no definite D call. V gave up 3 bases and J gave up 3 bases, with 18 bases separating them. This CDR3 spans 16 amino acids. Germline V gene sequence: CDR1 SGDLS, CDR2 YYNGEE. CDR3 DNA sequence: TGTGCCAGCAGCGCAATACAGTCACCGGAACACACTGAAGCTTTCTTT. As protein: CASSAIQSPEHTEAFF.

The rearrangement links TRBV11-3 to TRBJ2-5; D gene unclear. Germline V gives CDR1 SGHNT, CDR2 YENEEA. The ends were cut back, 3 bases at V and 2 bases at J, with 7 bases in the middle. This CDR3 has 13 residues. Here the CDR3 DNA reads TGTGCCAGCAGCTTTGACAATCAAGAGACCCAGTACTTC. Translation gives CASSFDNQETQYF.

V and J are TRBV4-2 and TRBJ2-4; 9 bases agree with TRBD2. The CDR3 has 15 amino acids. CDR1 and CDR2 from the germline V gene are LGHNA and YNFKEQ. V lost 4 bases and J lost 5; bases outside the gene matches: 6. The CDR3 bases are TGTGCCAGCAGCCCCGGGACTAGCTTCGAAAACATTCAGTACTTC. Amino acids: CASSPGTSFENIQYF.

The chain links TRBV28 to TRBJ1-4, with no clear D. The length of the CDR3 is 16 residues. In germline, CDR1 is MDHEN, CDR2 SYDVKM. V was cut by 2 bases and J by 1 base, with 11 bases left in between. The CDR3 spells CASSLTLRETNEKLFF. In nucleotides, the CDR3 is TGTGCCAGCAGTTTAACGCTCCGGGAAACTAATGAAAAACTGTTTTTT.

The chain links TRBV19 to TRBJ2-5, with D possibly matching TRBD2 (6 bases). Trimming removed 5 bases from V and 2 bases from J, with 12 bases in between. Looked up from germline, CDR1 is LNHDA and CDR2 is SQIVND (reference sequence). The CDR3 consists of 14 residues. CDR3 protein: CASSQLAVQETQYF. The CDR3 DNA follows: TGTGCCAGTAGTCAGTTAGCGGTACAAGAGACCCAGTACTTC.

Turning to this clone: An end of the junction does not agree with germline; a read error may underlie this. The chain uses TRBV7-7 and TRBJ2-1; 7 bases agree with TRBD2. The CDR3 has 14 residues. Germline CDR1 is SSHAT and CDR2 is FNYEAQ (reference sequence). This CDR3 is CASSFSGNYNEQFF. The CDR3, as DNA: TGTGCTAGCAGCTTCAGCGGGAACTACAATGAGCAGTTCTTC.

V and J are TRBV27 and TRBJ2-7; D may be TRBD1 (6 bases). With 8 bases removed from V and 2 bases from J, the gap between germline ends came to 19 bases. Germline V gene sequence: CDR1 MNHEY, CDR2 SMNVEV (reference sequence). The CDR3 is made up of 15 amino acids. CDR3 loop: CASGHRQAQPYEQYF. The CDR3 bases are TGTGCCAGCGGCCACCGACAGGCGCAACCCTACGAGCAGTACTTC.

The chain has TRBV5-6 and TRBJ2-7; 12 bases map to TRBD1. The germline CDR1 and CDR2 sequences are SGHDT and YYEEEE. This CDR3 has 18 residues. J lost 0 bases, V lost 4 bases, and 11 bases had no gene match. The CDR3, as DNA: TGTGCCAGCAGCACTGTCCCGGGACAGGGGGCTAGCTCCTACGAGCAGTACTTC. Translating gives CASSTVPGQGASSYEQYF.

This rearrangement joins TRBV5-6 to TRBJ1-1, with unresolved D. The CDR3 runs to 17 residues. Trimming removed 5 bases from V and 5 bases from J, with 25 bases in between. Germline assignment: CDR1 SGHDT and CDR2 YYEEEE. The CDR3 DNA follows: TGTGCCAGCAGGAAAATCGAGGCGCGGGGTAAGGATACTGAAGCTTTCTTT. Amino acid sequence: CASRKIEARGKDTEAFF.

The chain couples TRBV7-9 to TRBJ1-5; D not certain. The CDR3 runs 13 residues. Germline V gives CDR1 SEHNR, CDR2 FQNEAQ (reference sequence). The V and J ends lost 9 bases and 0 bases respectively, with 9 bases between them. This chain's CDR3 is CASTSYSNQPQHF. The CDR3 DNA reads as TGTGCCAGTACCAGTTATAGCAATCAGCCCCAGCATTTT.